Listed here are 21 T cell receptor beta chains from one sample, sequenced in a study of T cells in Graves' hyperthyroidism and ophthalmopathy. Template material for amplifying TCR beta CDR3 regions consisted of RNA transcripts. First-round RT-PCR targeting the TCR CDR3 was performed with the HTBI primer set. One entry per CDR3 protein results from TCRdb running MiXCR on the multiplex PCR reads. The sample lists around 300,000 distinct CDR3 sequences; 20% to 25% were seen once. Material for sequencing was blood. Receptors originate from a man between 25 and 39 years old with Graves' ophthalmopathy.

The genes are TRBV5-1 and TRBJ2-1; maybe TRBD1 (5 bases). Germline CDR1 reads SGHRS; CDR2 reads YFSETQ. Trimming took off 1 base at V and 6 bases at J, with 14 bases between the two ends. The CDR3 covers 15 residues. CDR3 sequence: CASSLSLGQGNEQFF. The CDR3 DNA is TGCGCCAGCAGCTTGAGTCTGGGCCAGGGCAATGAGCAGTTCTTC. The full variable domain, rest sourced from reference TRBV5-1 and TRBJ2-1, is KAGVTQTPRYLIKTRGQQVTLSCSPISGHRSVSWYQQTPGQGLQFLFEYFSETQRNKGNFPGRFSGRQFSNSRSEMNVSTLELGDSALYLCASSLSLGQGNEQFFGPGTRLTVL.

The gene calls are TRBV6-9 and TRBJ2-7, with 9 bases matching TRBD2. The CDR3 has 15 residues. Trimming took 3 bases from V and 3 from J; bases not matched to a gene: 6. Germline V lookup: CDR1 MNHGY, CDR2 SVAAGI. CDR3 bases: TGTGCCAGCAGTTACAGGGCGGGAGGGTACTACGAGCAGTACTTC. Protein sequence: CASSYRAGGYYEQYF.

The rearrangement uses TRBV6-2 or TRBV6-3 and TRBJ2-3; 7 nucleotides agree with TRBD2. This CDR3 has 14 residues. Germline CDR1 reads MNHEY; CDR2 reads SVGEGT. The V gene end was trimmed by 7 bases and the J gene end by 4 bases; junction bases not matched to a gene: 8. The CDR3 nucleotides read TGTGCCAGCAAGATAGATCGGGAGGCAGATACGCAGTATTTT. It translates to CASKIDREADTQYF.

This clonotype was detected ten times or more. At one boundary the junction diverges from the germline segment, which might be a read error. This chain uses TRBV6-5 with TRBJ1-1; weak D call: TRBD1 (6 bases). The length of the CDR3 is 14 residues. Germline assignment: CDR1 MNHEY and CDR2 SVGAGI. Here the CDR3 DNA reads TGTGCCAGCACTTACAGGGCAGGCAACACTGAAGCTTTCTTT. Residues: CASTYRAGNTEAFF.

This clonotype appeared a few times. CDR3 DNA sequence: TGTGCCAGCAGTTTAACCGGACCCGCCACGGGCAGCAATCAGCCCCAGCATTTT. Its protein is CASSLTGPATGSNQPQHF. The gene calls are TRBV27 and TRBJ1-5; no reliable D call. The CDR3 runs to 18 residues. Trimming removed 2 bases at V and 1 base at J, with 18 bases between. Germline-derived CDR1 and CDR2 are MNHEY and SMNVEV (reference sequence).

Only a few counts were recorded for this clonotype. The chain links TRBV6-1 to TRBJ2-2; D remains ambiguous. The CDR3 extends over 15 amino acids. V lost 0 bases and J 4 bases, leaving 9 bases between the germline ends. CDR1 and CDR2 (germline): MNHNS, SASEGT. This chain's CDR3 is CASSEALFPTGELFF. The CDR3 nucleotides are TGTGCCAGCAGTGAAGCGCTATTCCCCACCGGGGAGCTGTTTTTT.

This chain uses TRBV5-4 with TRBJ2-2; D is possibly TRBD1 or TRBD2 (6 bases each). Germline V gives CDR1 SGHNT, CDR2 YYREEE (reference sequence). With 7 bases removed from V and 5 bases from J, the gap between germline ends came to 21 bases. The CDR3 consists of 16 residues. The CDR3 bases are TGTGCCAGCGGACTCTCGAGGGGGGCGAGAACCGGGGAGCTGTTTTTT. It yields the protein CASGLSRGARTGELFF.

This chain uses TRBV29-1 with TRBJ1-1, with 7 positions matching TRBD1. V lost 6 bases, J lost 11 bases, and 18 bases stayed unmatched. Germline loops: CDR1 SQVTM, CDR2 ANQGSEA. This CDR3 region has 14 residues. The CDR3 sequence: CSVQLRDSLNRAFF. The DNA for the CDR3 is TGCAGCGTCCAGCTCCGGGACAGCCTGAATCGGGCTTTCTTT.

This clonotype turned up a few times. J is TRBJ1-3 and V is TRBV24-1; D is unclear. Germline CDR1 reads KGHDR; CDR2 reads SFDVKD. V was shortened by 0 bases and J by 0 bases, with 23 bases between the two germline ends. The length of the CDR3 is 21 residues. CDR3 amino acids: CATSDLNKSLRTLSSGNTIYF. Here the CDR3 DNA reads TGTGCCACCAGTGATTTGAATAAGAGCCTAAGAACACTAAGCTCTGGAAACACCATATATTTT.

This clonotype appeared many times. The gene calls are TRBV12-3 or TRBV12-4 and TRBJ2-3; 10 positions agree with TRBD2. The V segment lost 5 bases and the J segment 0 bases; nucleotides outside the gene matches: 5. The length of the CDR3 is 16 residues. CDR3 coding DNA: TGTGCCAGCAGTCCAGGACTAGCGGTGAGCACAGATACGCAGTATTTT. This codes for CASSPGLAVSTDTQYF.

The chain carries TRBV20-1 and TRBJ2-4; D not resolved. Germline loops: CDR1 DFQATT, CDR2 SNEGSKA (reference sequence). V shed 3 bases and J shed 4 bases, with 19 bases lying between them. The CDR3 sequence is 16 residues long. The CDR3 protein is CSARPTGSLGKNIQYF. The DNA for the CDR3 is TGCAGTGCTAGGCCCACTGGCTCCCTAGGAAAAAACATTCAGTACTTC.

This clonotype was counted ten times or more. The rearrangement links TRBV18 to TRBJ2-2; tentatively, D is TRBD2 (6 bases). The germline CDR1 and CDR2 sequences are KGHSH and LQKENI. The CDR3 is 13 residues long. Trimming removed 1 base at V and 6 bases at J, with 6 bases between. As DNA, the CDR3 is TGTGCCAGCTCACCACGGGAGGCCGGGGAGCTGTTTTTT. Amino acid sequence: CASSPREAGELFF. The entire variable domain, with the rest obtained from reference TRBV18 and TRBJ2-2, is as follows: NAGVMQNPRHLVRRRGQEARLRCSPMKGHSHVYWYRQLPEEGLKFMVYLQKENIIDESGMPKERFSAEFPKEGPSILRIQQVVRGDSAAYFCASSPREAGELFFGEGSRLTVL.

This clonotype came up a few times. The chain recombines TRBV3-1 with TRBJ2-2, with D maybe TRBD1 (6 bases). Looked up from germline, CDR1 is LGHDT and CDR2 is YNNKEL (reference sequence). The CDR3 totals 15 residues. V shed 3 bases and J shed 1 base, with 9 bases lying between them. The CDR3: CASSQMDRNTGELFF. The DNA of the CDR3 is TGTGCCAGCAGCCAGATGGACAGGAACACCGGGGAGCTGTTTTTT. Combining the CDR3 with reference TRBV3-1 and TRBJ2-2 gives the whole variable domain DTAVSQTPKYLVTQMGNDKSIKCEQNLGHDTMYWYKQDSKKFLKIMFSYNNKELIINETVPNRFSPKSPDKAHLNLHINSLELGDSAVYFCASSQMDRNTGELFFGEGSRLTVL.

This clonotype was picked up many times. The rearrangement uses TRBV11-2 and TRBJ2-1; no clear D. This CDR3 spans 16 amino acids. With 3 bases removed from V and 3 bases from J, the gap between germline ends came to 15 bases. From germline, CDR1 is SGHAT and CDR2 FQNNGV. As DNA, the CDR3 is TGTGCCAGCAGCTTGAATCCCGAGGCGAACTACAATGAGCAGTTCTTC. Encoded protein: CASSLNPEANYNEQFF.

This clonotype was recorded a few times. The junction does not match germline at one end; this may be a read error. This chain links TRBV7-7 with TRBJ2-5, with 13 positions matching TRBD2. The length of the CDR3 is 15 residues. Germline V gives CDR1 SSHAT, CDR2 FNYEAQ (reference sequence). CDR3 coding DNA: TGTGCTAGCAGCCAGGGACTAGCGGGACAAGAGACCCAGTACTTC. This translates into CASSQGLAGQETQYF. Complete variable domain (other parts from reference TRBV7-7 and TRBJ2-5): GAGVSQSPRYKVTKRGQDVTLRCDPISSHATLYWYQQALGQGPEFLTYFNYEAQPDKSGLPSDRFSAERPEGSISTLTIQRTEQRDSAMYRCASSQGLAGQETQYFGPGTRLLVL.

About this clonotype: A much larger clone is a single base away; this may be a read error. V is TRBV11-2 and J is TRBJ1-1; no clear D. V was cut by 4 bases and J by 6 bases, with 15 bases left in between. The V gene's germline CDR1 is SGHAT and CDR2 FQNNGV. This CDR3 has 14 amino acids. CDR3 region: CASSSYGDSSEAFF. Here the CDR3 DNA reads TGTGCCAGCAGCTCTTACGGGGATTCCTCTGAAGCTTTCTTT. The whole variable domain, remainder taken from reference TRBV11-2 and TRBJ1-1, is EAGVAQSPRYKIIEKRQSVAFWCNPISGHATLYWYQQILGQGPKLLIQFQNNGVVDDSQLPKDRFSAERLKGVDSTLKIQPAKLEDSAVYLCASSSYGDSSEAFFGQGTRLTVV.

This clonotype has only a few counts. The rearrangement links TRBV5-6 to TRBJ2-7; TRBD1 matches 7 bases. The CDR3 is 14 residues long. The germline gives CDR1 SGHDT, CDR2 YYEEEE. V gave up 4 bases and J gave up 2 bases; unmatched junction bases: 6. This CDR3 reads CASSPGTEAYEQYF. DNA of the CDR3: TGTGCCAGCAGCCCGGGGACAGAGGCCTACGAGCAGTACTTC.

The chain uses TRBV15 and TRBJ2-1, with unresolved D. CDR1 is LNHNV and CDR2 is YYDKDF in the germline V gene (reference sequence). The CDR3 covers 13 residues. Trimming cost V 0 bases and J 6 bases, with 6 bases left between them. CDR3 in amino acids: CATSRDHVNEQFF. Here the CDR3 DNA reads TGTGCCACCAGCAGAGATCATGTCAATGAGCAGTTCTTC.

This clonotype has just one count. V and J are TRBV20-1 and TRBJ1-3; perhaps TRBD1 as D (5 bases). V lost 6 bases, J lost 6 bases, and 18 bases lay in between. CDR3 length: 14 amino acids. Germline V gene data show CDR1 as DFQATT and CDR2 as SNEGSKA (reference sequence). CDR3 region: CSAWTTAGTNTIYF. The DNA of the CDR3 is TGCAGTGCCTGGACAACGGCAGGGACAAACACCATATATTTT.

The V call is TRBV7-3, the J call TRBJ2-1; TRBD2 matches at 14 bases. V shed 5 bases, J shed 8 bases, and the junction held 5 bases outside the gene matches. CDR1 is SGHTA, CDR2 FQGTGA, per germline. The CDR3 sequence is 15 residues long. The CDR3 nucleotides read TGTGCCAGCAGCCCTAAGGGACTAGCGGGAGATGAGCAGTTCTTC. Amino acids: CASSPKGLAGDEQFF.

This clonotype appeared a few times. The chain links TRBV24-1 to TRBJ2-6; D gene uncertain. The CDR3 loop spans 15 amino acids. Germline assignment: CDR1 KGHDR and CDR2 SFDVKD. The V and J ends lost 2 bases and 0 bases respectively, with 4 bases between them. Here the CDR3 DNA reads TGTGCCACCAGTGATTGGAGCTCTGGGGCCAACGTCCTGACTTTC. Translation: CATSDWSSGANVLTF.